This is a list of T cell receptor beta chains from one sample in a study of blood T cell repertoires in COVID-19. Some clones are missing from TCRdb's copy, which holds only in-frame ones; the method was immunoSEQ multiplex PCR. The table includes 150,000 to 200,000 clones, roughly 88% detected once. Sequencing was carried out using peripheral blood. The receptors were gathered from a human donor with active or convalescent COVID-19. The donor label of this sample is uncertain. CDR3s include the opening cysteine and the closing phenylalanine or tryptophan. Fields, in order: V gene, J gene, CDR3 protein.

TRBV5-6	TRBJ2-7	CASSLTDEQYF
TRBV16	TRBJ1-2	CASSQRQPAGYTF
TRBV3-1/TRBV3-2	TRBJ2-5	CASSHRETQYF
TRBV28	TRBJ1-1	CASSLGVQGRVTEAFF
TRBV27	TRBJ2-2	CASTLRENTGELFF
TRBV4-1	TRBJ1-2	CASSQQRLLYGYTF
TRBV7-2	TRBJ2-5	CASSLAISNTSPLKTQYF
TRBV11-2	TRBJ1-2	CASSLGASSNYGYTF
TRBV12-3/TRBV12-4	TRBJ1-5	CASSLQGPQHF
TRBV19	TRBJ1-1	CASSRGTTGGTEAFF
TRBV14	TRBJ2-7	CASSQEISIPNEQYF
TRBV7-9	TRBJ1-1	CASSSQGLLNTEAFF
TRBV7-2	TRBJ2-7	CASSVLAGVGYEQYF
TRBV10-3	TRBJ1-5	CAIHSGQGDGGQPQHF
TRBV3-1/TRBV3-2	TRBJ1-6	CASSRQGSSPLHF
TRBV2	TRBJ1-2	CASTPLRGWSGYTF
TRBV5-1	TRBJ2-7	CASSSRTGGYEQYF
TRBV27	TRBJ1-1	CASRPPGQSNTEAFF
TRBV13	TRBJ2-2	CASSFGTGGPGELFF
TRBV2	TRBJ1-2	CAGGSESDGYTF
TRBV3-1/TRBV3-2	TRBJ2-3	CASSQEGAPRSQYF
TRBV2	TRBJ2-7	CASSNRERRYF
TRBV4-1	TRBJ2-5	CASSQVTQETQYF
TRBV20-1	TRBJ2-1	CSARRAGEQFF
TRBV28	TRBJ2-1	CASSLQSGRTLWQFF
TRBV9	TRBJ1-1	CASSVGTGGTEAFF